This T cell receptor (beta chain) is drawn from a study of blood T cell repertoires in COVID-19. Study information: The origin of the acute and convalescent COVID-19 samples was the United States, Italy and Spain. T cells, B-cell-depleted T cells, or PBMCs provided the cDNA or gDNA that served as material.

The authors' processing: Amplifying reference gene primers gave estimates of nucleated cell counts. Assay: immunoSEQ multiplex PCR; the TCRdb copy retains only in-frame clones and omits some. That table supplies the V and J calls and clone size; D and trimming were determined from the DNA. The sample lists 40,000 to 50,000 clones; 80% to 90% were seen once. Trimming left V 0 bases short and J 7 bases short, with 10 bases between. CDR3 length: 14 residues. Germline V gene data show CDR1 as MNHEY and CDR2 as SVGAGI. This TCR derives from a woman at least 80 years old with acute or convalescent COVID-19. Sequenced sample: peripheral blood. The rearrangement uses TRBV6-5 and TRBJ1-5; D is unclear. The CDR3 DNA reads TGTGCCAGCAGTTACTCCCAGGATCTCCAGCCCCAGCATTTT. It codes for CASSYSQDLQPQHF.